The 29 T cell receptor beta chains below all came from one sample that was sequenced in a study of CD8 T cells in ankylosing spondylitis. TCRdb independently ran MiXCR on the 5' RACE reads; one entry per CDR3 protein. This table has around 300,000 distinct CDR3 sequences, over 12% appearing once. Sequenced: blood, either unsorted or a sorted T cell fraction (not recorded which). The receptor source for this set is a male donor with ankylosing spondylitis or in good health (not recorded which).

This clonotype was recorded at least ten times. The chain is built from TRBV15 and TRBJ1-6; weak D call: TRBD1 (5 bases). V lost 3 bases, J lost 9 bases, and 18 bases lay in between. Germline assignment: CDR1 LNHNV and CDR2 YYDKDF (reference sequence). CDR3 size: 16 residues. The CDR3 bases are TGTGCCACCAGCAGCGGTGGGATCTCAGGGAGTTCACCCCTCCACTTT. Translated, it gives CATSSGGISGSSPLHF.

This clonotype was seen a few times. In DNA, the CDR3 is TGCGCCAGCAGCACGACAGGGTACAATGAGCAGTTCTTC. Amino acid sequence: CASSTTGYNEQFF. The rearrangement links TRBV5-1 to TRBJ2-1; 7 nucleotides line up with TRBD1. Trimming removed 4 bases from V and 4 bases from J; junction bases left unmatched: 2. The CDR3 sequence is 13 residues long. The germline V gene encodes CDR1 SGHRS and CDR2 YFSETQ.

This clonotype was detected only a few times. The chain has TRBV7-8 and TRBJ1-3; no clear D. The CDR3 totals 14 residues. V shed 7 bases and J shed 0 bases, with 10 bases lying between them. Germline V CDR1 and CDR2: SGHVS, FQNEAQ. The CDR3 reads CASTPTLSGNTIYF. The CDR3 DNA sequence: TGTGCCAGCACCCCGACCCTCTCTGGAAACACCATATATTTT.

This clonotype was counted a few times. This rearrangement joins TRBV5-1 to TRBJ1-1, with no clear D. Looked up from germline, CDR1 is SGHRS and CDR2 is YFSETQ. Trimming shortened V by 5 bases and J by 7 bases, and 18 bases separated the two germline ends. CDR3 size: 14 residues. The CDR3 loop is CASRVDAGWVEAFF. The CDR3 bases are TGCGCCAGCAGGGTCGATGCAGGCTGGGTTGAAGCTTTCTTT.

V usage is TRBV5-1 and J usage is TRBJ1-2; TRBD1 agrees at 7 bases. Trimming removed 4 bases from V and 0 bases from J; junction bases left unmatched: 3. The CDR3 has 14 residues. CDR1 is SGHRS and CDR2 is YFSETQ in the germline V gene. The CDR3 here is CASSSGTANYGYTF. In DNA form, the CDR3 reads TGCGCCAGCAGCAGTGGGACAGCTAACTATGGCTACACCTTC.

This clonotype was seen more than once but under ten times. CDR3 coding DNA: TGCGCCAGCAGCCCCGGAGGGGTAGGACTAGCGGGAGGATATGAGGAGACCCAGTACTTC. This codes for CASSPGGVGLAGGYEETQYF. This chain connects TRBV4-1 to TRBJ2-5, with 14 bases aligning to TRBD2. Germline lookup yields CDR1 MGHRA and CDR2 YSYEKL. The CDR3 has 20 amino acids. V shed 4 bases and J 5 bases; nucleotides not matched to a gene: 18.

V gene TRBV4-1 combines with J gene TRBJ2-1; 13 positions match TRBD2. The CDR3 extends over 16 amino acids. Unmatched junction bases numbered 8, after V lost 5 bases and J lost 7 bases. Germline values: CDR1 MGHRA, CDR2 YSYEKL. The DNA of the CDR3 is TGCGCCAGCAGCGGCCGGACTAGCGGGAGTTTGAATGAGCAGTTCTTC. This translates into CASSGRTSGSLNEQFF.

This clonotype has only a few counts. The V call is TRBV12-3 or TRBV12-4, the J call TRBJ1-5, with D perhaps TRBD1 (6 bases). This CDR3 is built from 13 residues. The germline V and J ends were trimmed by 7 bases and 2 bases, with 9 bases remaining between them. In DNA, the CDR3 is TGTGCCAGCAAGGCAGGGGGCAATCAGCCCCAGCATTTT. Translating gives CASKAGGNQPQHF.

This clonotype appeared a few times. The genes are TRBV12-3 or TRBV12-4 and TRBJ2-2; 10 bases agree with TRBD2. V was clipped by 5 bases and J by 1 base; unmatched bases: 7. CDR3 length: 17 residues. The CDR3, as DNA: TGTGCCAGCAGTGCAATCGGACTAGCGGAGAACACCGGGGAGCTGTTTTTT. This translates into CASSAIGLAENTGELFF.

This clonotype has just one count. The chain recombines TRBV20-1 with TRBJ2-3; possibly TRBD1 for D (6 bases). The CDR3 extends over 16 amino acids. Germline V gives CDR1 DFQATT, CDR2 SNEGSKA (reference sequence). V was trimmed by 3 bases and J by 3 bases, leaving 19 bases between them. As DNA, the CDR3 is TGCAGTGCTAGCCTAAAACAGGGTGGAAGGACAGATACGCAGTATTTT. This sequence encodes CSASLKQGGRTDTQYF.

The rearrangement joins TRBV20-1 to TRBJ1-1; TRBD1 matches at 7 bases. Germline CDR1 reads DFQATT; CDR2 reads SNEGSKA (reference sequence). The V gene end was trimmed by 0 bases and the J gene end by 7 bases; junction bases not matched to a gene: 8. CDR3 length: 14 residues. As DNA, the CDR3 is TGCAGTGCTAGAGAGATAACAGGGGCAGGTGAAGCTTTCTTT. Translation gives CSAREITGAGEAFF.

This clonotype was observed a handful of times. This chain links TRBV10-3 with TRBJ1-1; 8 bases are shared with TRBD1. The CDR3 is 14 residues long. J was trimmed by 0 bases and V by 5 bases; bases with no gene match: 2. CDR1 ENHRY and CDR2 SYGVKD come from the germline V gene. This CDR3 reads CAISPGQVNTEAFF. CDR3 in DNA: TGTGCCATCAGTCCGGGACAGGTGAACACTGAAGCTTTCTTT.

To note about this clonotype: An end of the junction does not agree with germline; a read error may underlie this. This chain joins TRBV3-1 and TRBJ2-3; D is uncertain. The CDR3 is 11 amino acids. The germline gives CDR1 LGHDT, CDR2 YNNKEL (reference sequence). CDR3 DNA: TGTGCCAGCAGAGACACAAATACGCAGTATTTT. Protein: CASRDTNTQYF.

A few counts support this clonotype. The chain uses TRBV5-1 and TRBJ1-2; D uncertain. V dropped 0 bases and J dropped 7 bases, with 16 bases sitting between them. The germline V gene encodes CDR1 SGHRS and CDR2 YFSETQ. The CDR3 runs 15 residues. In DNA, the CDR3 is TGCGCCAGCAGCTTGGGTTTGTCGGGAGAAGGTGGCTACACCTTC. It is translated as CASSLGLSGEGGYTF. Full variable domain (rest looked up from reference TRBV5-1 and TRBJ1-2): KAGVTQTPRYLIKTRGQQVTLSCSPISGHRSVSWYQQTPGQGLQFLFEYFSETQRNKGNFPGRFSGRQFSNSRSEMNVSTLELGDSALYLCASSLGLSGEGGYTFGSGTRLTVV.

This clonotype was recorded many times. The chain is built from TRBV12-3 or TRBV12-4 and TRBJ2-2, with no clear D. Trimming took 3 bases from V and 4 from J, leaving 0 bases between them. This CDR3 spans 11 amino acids. The DNA for the CDR3 is TGTGCCAGCAGTTTCACCGGGGAGCTGTTTTTT. Translation gives CASSFTGELFF.

In this sample, this clonotype turned up many times. This sequence joins TRBV12-3 or TRBV12-4 and TRBJ1-1, with 8 positions matching TRBD1. The V segment lost 5 bases and the J segment 10 bases; nucleotides outside the gene matches: 18. CDR3 length: 16 amino acids. The CDR3 DNA is TGTGCCAGCAGTACGCGGGAGTTGGCAGGGGGCATTGGAGCTTTCTTT. Protein sequence: CASSTRELAGGIGAFF.

This clonotype has just a few counts. V is TRBV11-2 and J is TRBJ2-1, with 14 bases aligning to TRBD2. Trimming at V came to 5 bases and at J to 9 bases, leaving 15 bases not matched to a gene. The CDR3 is 18 residues long. Germline CDR1 is SGHAT and CDR2 is FQNNGV. The CDR3 sequence: CASSVPGTSGSYGVEQFF. CDR3 nucleotides: TGTGCCAGCAGCGTCCCCGGGACTAGCGGGAGTTACGGGGTTGAGCAGTTCTTC.

The chain combines TRBV6-2 or TRBV6-3 with TRBJ2-2, with D unresolved. V lost 7 bases to trimming and J lost 8 bases, with 8 bases between them. Germline CDR1 is MNHEY and CDR2 is SVGEGT. This CDR3 is built from 11 residues. CDR3 amino acids: CASTQGGELFF. CDR3 DNA: TGTGCCAGCACCCAAGGGGGGGAGCTGTTTTTT.

This clonotype showed up many times. The gene calls are TRBV12-3 or TRBV12-4 and TRBJ1-1; TRBD1 is a possible D gene (6 bases). The CDR3 contains 13 residues. Trimming left V 6 bases short and J 3 bases short, with 11 bases between. For the CDR3, the DNA is TGTGCCAGCAGGTCTCCAGGGGACACTGAAGCTTTCTTT. Protein sequence: CASRSPGDTEAFF.

This clonotype was recorded at least ten times. The chain has TRBV28 and TRBJ2-5; D is uncertain. The germline gives CDR1 MDHEN, CDR2 SYDVKM. V was cut by 5 bases and J by 10 bases, with 17 bases left in between. CDR3 length: 13 residues. The CDR3 loop reads CASSNRAAGDQYF. The CDR3 coding sequence is TGTGCCAGCAGTAACCGGGCTGCTGGGGACCAGTACTTC.

This clonotype was counted between two and nine times. The J gene is TRBJ2-5, the V gene TRBV6-1; D remains ambiguous. V was shortened by 6 bases and J by 9 bases, with 17 bases between the two germline ends. CDR1 MNHNS and CDR2 SASEGT come from the germline V gene. The CDR3 has 13 amino acids. CDR3 sequence (DNA): TGTGCCAGCAGCCCGGTCGAAAGGTATCCCCAGTACTTC. Its protein product is CASSPVERYPQYF.

This clonotype was counted between two and nine times. The rearrangement uses TRBV5-1 and TRBJ1-4; 8 bases are shared with TRBD1. The CDR3 length is 15 residues. Per the germline V gene, CDR1 is SGHRS and CDR2 is YFSETQ. V shed 1 base and J 6 bases; nucleotides not matched to a gene: 5. CDR3 DNA: TGCGCCAGCAGCTTGTGGGGACAGGAGGATGAAAAACTGTTTTTT. Amino acids: CASSLWGQEDEKLFF.

This clonotype came up a few times. This chain uses TRBV5-1 with TRBJ2-2, with D possibly being TRBD1 or TRBD2 (5 bases each). The CDR3 runs to 14 residues. The V end lost 5 bases, the J end lost 7 bases, and 15 bases lay between the germline ends. The germline V gene has CDR1 SGHRS and CDR2 YFSETQ. The CDR3 bases are TGCGCCAGCAGAGGGGACCTCTTGGGCGGGGAGCTGTTTTTT. Protein product: CASRGDLLGGELFF.

This clonotype was seen more than once but under ten times. The chain combines TRBV19 with TRBJ2-3, with 7 bases that match TRBD1. Trimming removed 10 bases from V and 1 base from J; junction bases left unmatched: 11. The length of the CDR3 is 15 residues. Germline V gene lookup returns CDR1 LNHDA and CDR2 SQIVND (reference sequence). The CDR3 loop is CATGKGAGGTDTQYF. DNA of the CDR3: TGTGCCACCGGAAAGGGGGCAGGGGGCACAGATACGCAGTATTTT.

This clonotype has only a few counts. The J gene is TRBJ2-3, the V gene TRBV6-1, with D unclear. The CDR3 is 14 amino acids. Germline loops: CDR1 MNHNS, CDR2 SASEGT. V dropped 5 bases and J dropped 0 bases, with 9 bases sitting between them. CDR3: CASSPRRSTDTQYF. As DNA, the CDR3 is TGTGCCAGCAGTCCCCGACGGAGCACAGATACGCAGTATTTT.

In its sample, this clonotype was seen many times. CDR3 residues: CATADTNYGYTF. CDR3 sequence (DNA): TGTGCCACCGCCGACACCAACTATGGCTACACCTTC. The chain recombines TRBV24-1 with TRBJ1-2; D ambiguous. There are 12 residues in the CDR3. Trimming left V 9 bases short and J 2 bases short, with 9 bases between. The germline V gene has CDR1 KGHDR and CDR2 SFDVKD.

This clonotype occurred a few times. V is TRBV10-1 and J is TRBJ1-1; D possibly corresponds to TRBD1 (5 bases). The CDR3 is 13 amino acids. Trimming pared 6 bases from V and 3 bases from J, leaving 11 bases between. CDR1 is WNHNN, CDR2 SYGVQD, per germline (reference sequence). The CDR3, as DNA: TGCGCCAGCAGGGCAGGGAGGGACACTGAAGCTTTCTTT. Protein sequence: CASRAGRDTEAFF.

The sample holds a few counts of this clonotype. The rearrangement joins TRBV14 to TRBJ1-1; a possible D gene is TRBD1 (5 bases). This CDR3 region has 14 residues. The germline V gene encodes CDR1 SGHDN and CDR2 FVKESK. Trimming cost V 2 bases and J 0 bases, with 7 bases left between them. The CDR3 nucleotides read TGTGCCAGCAGCCAAAGAGGGGTGAACACTGAAGCTTTCTTT. Amino acids: CASSQRGVNTEAFF. Variable domain in full (rest from reference TRBV14 and TRBJ1-1): EAGVTQFPSHSVIEKGQTVTLRCDPISGHDNLYWYRRVMGKEIKFLLHFVKESKQDESGMPNNRFLAERTGGTYSTLKVQPAELEDSGVYFCASSQRGVNTEAFFGQGTRLTVV.

This chain uses TRBV5-1 with TRBJ2-7, with D perhaps matching TRBD1 (5 bases). V was shortened by 2 bases and J by 2 bases, with 11 bases between the two germline ends. The germline gives CDR1 SGHRS, CDR2 YFSETQ. This CDR3 has 14 amino acids. CDR3 residues: CASSFPGKTYEQYF. Here the CDR3 DNA reads TGCGCCAGCAGCTTCCCAGGGAAAACCTACGAGCAGTACTTC. The full variable domain, with the rest looked up from reference TRBV5-1 and TRBJ2-7, is KAGVTQTPRYLIKTRGQQVTLSCSPISGHRSVSWYQQTPGQGLQFLFEYFSETQRNKGNFPGRFSGRQFSNSRSEMNVSTLELGDSALYLCASSFPGKTYEQYFGPGTRLTVT.